This T cell receptor beta chain was observed in a study of T cell responses to AZD1222 COVID-19 vaccine. TCRdb's table, derived via immunoSEQ multiplex PCR, lists solely in-frame clones and lacks some. The profile shows about 110,000 clones, about 95% of them singletons. Comments on this clone: Its target is not known.

Notes on the study in general: Spike-specific TCR breadth and depth both grew after two AZD1222 doses. Donors were mostly white British, more females; clonal diversity possibly underestimated.

CDR1 is MDHEN and CDR2 is SYDVKM in the germline V gene. The CDR3 sequence is 16 residues long. The germline V and J ends were trimmed by 4 bases and 6 bases, with 19 bases remaining between them. The sequence came from an adult in good health. The chain links TRBV28 to TRBJ1-5, with D tentatively TRBD1 (5 bases). This material consisted of peripheral blood, taken on day 0 of AZD1222 vaccination. The DNA of the CDR3 is TGTGCCAGCAGTTCAATACAAACCAAAGGGGTTCAGCCCCAGCATTTT. Its translation is CASSSIQTKGVQPQHF. The full variable domain, in which reference TRBV28 and TRBJ1-5 provide the parts outside the CDR3, is DVKVTQSSRYLVKRTGEKVFLECVQDMDHENMFWYRQDPGLGLRLIYFSYDVKMKEKGDIPEGYSVSREKKERFSLILESASTNQTSMYLCASSSIQTKGVQPQHFGDGTRLSIL.